This entry describes one TCR beta chain. There is no known antigen for this receptor. Per-base qualities were not stored, and no clone one base away is much larger. These data originate in a study of identical twins (dated by TCRdb to the mid-2010s). Turning to the overall study: To test whether fetal clonotypes persist, this study deep-sequenced TCR alpha and beta repertoires from monozygotic twins, from unrelated adults of various ages, and from cord blood. Replicate twin experiments were performed at different times using different library preparation protocols to rule out contamination. The full study reports these points: Conclusions relied on cross-sectional statistical analysis, since the same donors could not be followed over many years. Zero-insertion analyses could be partly confounded by invariant T cells such as MAIT and iNKT, though diverse VJ usage argued against such confounding for most clonotypes. Compared with coincidental sharing between unrelated individuals, out-of-frame TCR alpha sequences shared between twins showed an excess of sequences with low generation probability. In monozygotic twins, recombination models systematically underestimated out-of-frame TCR alpha sharing, but the models matched the sharing seen between unrelated individuals. Abundant cord blood beta clonotypes carried fewer insertions; young adult naive repertoires showed a weaker similar trend, while memory repertoires showed none. The excess sharing between twins in beta out-of-frame sequences was weaker because fewer shared sequences reduced the signal-to-noise ratio.

Receptor amplification or capture employed 5' RACE. The reads were generated on an Illumina HiSeq 2000. Template switching added a universal primer binding site, and the final cDNA carried a unique molecular identifier that allowed TCR cDNA molecules to be counted accurately. First-strand cDNA for TCR alpha and beta chains was synthesized from specific primers in the conserved constant-segment region. To control for contamination, each cDNA library was double barcoded with a SMART-Mk sample barcode plus Illumina barcodes. TruSeq adapter sequences, together with Illumina sample barcodes, were added in two successive PCR steps. Sequencing of the TCR alpha and beta cDNA libraries was done on the Illumina HiSeq platform using custom primers. Per the source publication's procedure: Unique molecular identifiers were extracted from raw reads with MiGEC, and CDR3 positions were determined with MiXCR. For each individual, recombination models were inferred using an EM algorithm with the repgenHMM and IGoR tools. Shared clonotype analysis was performed with the tcR package in R, normalizing sharing by the product of cloneset sizes. Out-of-frame nonproductive sequences were analyzed to study raw recombination free of thymic and clonal selection effects. TCRdb ran its own pipeline on the public reads, namely fastp trimming at Q25 and MiXCR clone calling, and kept in-frame beta chains. Here each entry gathers all rows of one CDR3 protein and keeps the most common genes and DNA. None of the V and J calls come from the authors' own analysis; TCRdb made them. This sample lists roughly 750,000 distinct CDR3 sequences; around 20% were detected once. 4% to 4.5% of the sample is taken by the ten largest.

V was cut back by 7 bases and J by 7 bases, leaving a gap of 19 bases between them. The CDR3, cysteine through phenylalanine, is 13 amino acids long. The sequence is cut down to CDR3 DNA, 39 bases in frame from base 1. Based on the germline V gene (reference sequence), the CDR1 and CDR2 sequences are DFQATT and SNEGSKA. Only healthy Caucasian donors were included. Three pairs of female monozygotic twins, all aged roughly 18 to 29 years, made up the twin cohort. Peripheral blood mononuclear cells were used as the source from which RNA for TCR libraries was isolated. The same specimen was also included in a second study, on T cells expressing NK-cell markers. The second source states: TCR beta-chain repertoires were profiled in sorted CD3+CD56+NKG2C+, CD3+CD56+NKG2C- and CD3+CD56-NKG2C+ T-cell subsets from several donors. Seven of the eight sequenced donors were HCMV-seropositive and one was HCMV-seronegative. To restrict sorting to alphabetaTCR-expressing T cells, an anti-gammadeltaTCR antibody was added in several experiments. In six donors, the dominant CD3+CD56+NKG2C+ clonotypes were among the top 10 CD8+ clonotypes and accounted for about 1.0-7.5% of CD8+ T cells. Those dominant clonotypes were again the most abundant among CD3+CD56-NKG2C+ cells in a few donors, at about 25-60.1%. It remained unclear whether the expanded NKG2C-expressing T cell clones were specific for HCMV antigens. Randomly selected healthy volunteers, three men and five women, were used as the eight sequenced donors. A commercial ELISA kit detecting HCMV-specific IgG in serum was used to determine HCMV serostatus. For about 6 donors, bulk peripheral blood T-cell repertoires were additionally sequenced from unsorted PBMC. MIGEC was used to demultiplex reads and group the reads by UMI, and MiTCR was used to assemble and quantify clonotypes. To remove erroneous sequences, TCR cDNA sequences were retained only when supported by two or more reads. Downstream repertoire analysis used the tcR package, and clonotypes were matched across fractions by CDR3 nucleotide sequence plus V segment. VDJmatch was used to annotate antigen specificity against VDJdb, with one amino acid substitution in CDR3 allowed.

The chain is encoded by TRBV20-1 joined to TRBJ2-5; a tentative D call is TRBD2 (6 bases match). This clonotype was sampled from a woman between 18 and 29 years old in good health. The sequenced sample consisted of PBMCs. The nucleotides are TGCAGTGTTACCGGGCCCCGGGGGTGGACCCAGTACTTC. It translates to CSVTGPRGWTQYF.